Shown below are 14 T cell receptor beta chains from a single sample sequenced in a study of cytomegalovirus exposure and HLA in healthy donors. 13 Jbeta primers and 60 Vbeta primers were used for the PCR. Data came from immunoSEQ multiplex PCR; TCRdb stores just in-frame clones and leaves some out. The sample gives roughly 69,000 clones, about 75% of which show up once; around 3.3% is in the top ten. The source material was PBMCs. The receptors come from a man younger than 35 in good health and CMV-seronegative.

Only a few counts were recorded for this clone. V is TRBV6-5 and J is TRBJ1-3; weak D call: TRBD1 (5 bases). The CDR3 has 15 residues. The germline CDR1 and CDR2 sequences are MNHEY and SVGAGI. The ends were cut back, 4 bases at V and 4 bases at J, with 14 bases in the middle. CDR3 sequence: CASSSGGARGNTIYF. The DNA for the CDR3 is TGTGCCAGCAGTTCCGGAGGGGCGAGGGGAAACACCATATATTTT.

CDR3 sequence (DNA): TGTGCCAGCAGTCTCGAGCCACGACAGCCGAACACTGAAGCTTTCTTT. This encodes CASSLEPRQPNTEAFF. The V gene is TRBV2, the J gene TRBJ1-1, with D possibly being TRBD1 (5 bases). In germline, CDR1 is SNHLY, CDR2 FYNNEI. This CDR3 has 16 residues. Trimming shortened V by 5 bases and J by 1 base, and 17 bases separated the two germline ends.

This clone has more than one count but fewer than ten. The V and J genes are TRBV5-1 and TRBJ1-4; 9 positions match TRBD1. The J segment lost 6 bases and the V segment lost 4 bases, leaving 4 bases of the junction unmatched. There are 14 residues in the CDR3. The germline CDR1 and CDR2 sequences are SGHRS and YFSETQ. For the CDR3, the DNA is TGCGCCAGCAGCCCTGGGACAGGGTATGAAAAACTGTTTTTT. This gives the protein CASSPGTGYEKLFF.

The sample holds a few counts of this clone. The chain couples TRBV6-6 to TRBJ1-1; maybe TRBD1 (5 bases). Germline CDR1 and CDR2: MNHNY and SVGAGI (reference sequence). CDR3 size: 16 residues. V lost 0 bases to trimming and J lost 1 base, with 12 bases between them. CDR3 protein: CASSYSRRRGNTEAFF. Written as DNA, the CDR3 is TGTGCCAGCAGTTACTCAAGGCGAAGGGGGAACACTGAAGCTTTCTTT.

The chain employs TRBV5-5 and TRBJ2-7, with TRBD2 identical over 13 bases. CDR1 SGHKS and CDR2 YYEKEE come from the germline V gene (reference sequence). This CDR3 spans 15 amino acids. V was pared by 1 base and J by 4 bases, with 2 bases of the junction left unmatched. CDR3 loop: CASSLTSGGAYEQYF. The CDR3 region has the DNA TGTGCCAGCAGCTTGACTAGCGGGGGGGCTTACGAGCAGTACTTC.

This chain joins TRBV5-4 and TRBJ1-2; D possibly corresponds to TRBD1 (5 bases). Trimming left V 0 bases short and J 0 bases short, with 15 bases between. The CDR3 is made up of 17 amino acids. CDR1 SGHNT and CDR2 YYREEE come from the germline V gene (reference sequence). In nucleotides, the CDR3 is TGTGCCAGCAGCTTGGCCCTGGGGCAGGGTACTAACTATGGCTACACCTTC. It encodes CASSLALGQGTNYGYTF.

V gene TRBV27 combines with J gene TRBJ1-5, with TRBD1 as a possible D gene (5 bases). Trimming took 4 bases from V and 5 from J, leaving 9 bases between them. This CDR3 is built from 13 residues. Germline V gene sequence: CDR1 MNHEY, CDR2 SMNVEV (reference sequence). The DNA of the CDR3 is TGTGCCAGCAGTTGGGGGGAGGATCAGCCCCAGCATTTT. It encodes CASSWGEDQPQHF.

This sequence joins TRBV7-4 and TRBJ2-3; possible D gene TRBD1, 5 bases. The V and J ends lost 5 bases and 1 base respectively, with 10 bases between them. The germline V gene has CDR1 SGHVT and CDR2 SQSDAQ. The CDR3 runs 14 residues. The CDR3 protein is CASSLQARTDTQYF. CDR3 coding DNA: TGTGCCAGCAGCCTACAGGCCCGCACAGATACGCAGTATTTT.

The V gene is TRBV10-3, the J gene TRBJ2-3; 10 bases fit TRBD1. The V gene's germline CDR1 is ENHRY and CDR2 SYGVKD. The CDR3 has 15 residues. V lost 2 bases, J lost 3 bases, and 2 bases stayed unmatched. The CDR3 loop is CAISEGQGVTDTQYF. In DNA form, the CDR3 reads TGTGCCATCAGTGAGGGACAGGGGGTGACAGATACGCAGTATTTT.

The chain employs TRBV11-3 and TRBJ1-2; tentative D call: TRBD1 (6 bases). CDR3 length: 15 amino acids. Germline loops: CDR1 SGHNT, CDR2 YENEEA. Trimming took 3 bases from V and 2 from J, leaving 13 bases between them. The CDR3 DNA reads TGTGCCAGCAGCTTCCCTGACCAGGGGAACTATGGCTACACCTTC. Translated, it gives CASSFPDQGNYGYTF.

This clone occurred a few times. This chain joins TRBV12-1 and TRBJ1-1; the table calls TRBD1, which could not be checked here. TRBV12-1 constitutes a pseudogene. The CDR3 length is 15 residues. This CDR3 reads CASTRQGSTPTEAFF. CDR3 nucleotides: TGTGCCAGCACCCGACAGGGCTCAACCCCCACTGAAGCTTTCTTT.

V is TRBV5-6 and J is TRBJ2-1; possible D gene TRBD2, 6 bases. Trimming removed 0 bases from V and 4 bases from J, with 11 bases in between. The CDR3 runs 15 residues. Germline V CDR1 and CDR2: SGHDT, YYEEEE. The chain's CDR3 is CASSLVGGKYNEQFF. In DNA, the CDR3 is TGTGCCAGCAGCTTGGTTGGCGGGAAATACAATGAGCAGTTCTTC.

This clone was counted a few times. The genes are TRBV28 and TRBJ2-7; 8 bases line up with TRBD1. V lost 5 bases to trimming and J lost 5 bases; unmatched junction nucleotides: 11. This CDR3 spans 15 amino acids. Germline V CDR1 and CDR2: MDHEN, SYDVKM. Here the CDR3 reads CASSPPDRGTHEQYF. The CDR3 DNA reads TGTGCCAGCAGTCCCCCCGACAGGGGCACCCACGAGCAGTACTTC.

Concerning this clone itself: At the DNA level, this CDR3 is encoded by other sequences in the same sample as well. The chain carries TRBV9 and TRBJ1-1; D may be TRBD1 (5 bases). This CDR3 region has 13 residues. With 1 base removed from V and 2 bases from J, the gap between germline ends came to 6 bases. Germline lookup yields CDR1 SGDLS and CDR2 YYNGEE. In DNA, the CDR3 is TGTGCCAGCAGCGTACAGGGAAACACTGAAGCTTTCTTT. Encoded protein: CASSVQGNTEAFF.